This T cell receptor (beta chain) was captured in a study of cytomegalovirus exposure and HLA in healthy donors. Trimming cost V 3 bases and J 1 base, with 12 bases left between them. Looked up from germline, CDR1 is LGHNA and CDR2 is YNFKEQ. This CDR3 contains 15 residues. Researchers ran the PCR with 60 Vbeta and 13 Jbeta primers. Clones were read by immunoSEQ multiplex PCR, and TCRdb kept only the in-frame ones, dropping some. Of under 200,000 clones in the sample, roughly 78% were seen once. The V and J genes are TRBV4-2 and TRBJ1-2; no definite D call. The origin of this receptor is a middle-aged woman in good health and CMV-seronegative. Sequenced: PBMCs. This chain's CDR3 is CASSQAPGVNYGYTF. The CDR3 nucleotides read TGTGCCAGCAGCCAGGCACCCGGAGTTAACTATGGCTACACCTTC.